The present entry profiles one T cell receptor (beta chain) with its context. This record comes from a study of cytomegalovirus exposure and HLA in healthy donors. Produced via immunoSEQ multiplex PCR; TCRdb's table is partial and in-frame only. The sample comprises roughly 150,000 clones, about 94% of which are singletons, and 1.8% rests with the top ten. The TCR comes from a man aged 18 to 30 in good health and CMV-seropositive. The sample taken for sequencing was PBMCs.

CDR3 sequence reads: CASSLWGDRGTDTQYF. The CDR3 DNA sequence: TGTGCCAGCAGTTTATGGGGGGACAGGGGCACAGATACGCAGTATTTT. V usage is TRBV28 and J usage is TRBJ2-3; 9 bases are shared with TRBD1. This CDR3 spans 16 amino acids. Trimming at V came to 0 bases and at J to 1 base, leaving 2 bases not matched to a gene. Germline CDR1 is MDHEN and CDR2 is SYDVKM.